The rows below give T cell receptor beta chains drawn from one sample of a study of blood T cell repertoires in COVID-19. TCRdb's copy holds only in-frame clones and misses some; the assay was immunoSEQ multiplex PCR. The sample gives some 200,000 clones, around nine tenths of which show up once; approximately 12% is in the top ten. The specimen was peripheral blood. The receptors shown here come from a woman under 30 who had recovered from COVID-19. Each CDR3 is given without its conserved first and last residue. A D gene is named only where the DNA matches it firmly.

D gene: .
V gene: TRBV5-1
CDR3 protein: ASSLSGRQSYEQY

D gene: TRBD1
V gene: TRBV25-1
CDR3 protein: ASSEFGQGENYGYT

D gene: .
V gene: TRBV14
CDR3 protein: ASSQEGRGTEAF

D gene: .
V gene: TRBV5-4
CDR3 protein: ASSFLGSETGELF

D gene: TRBD1
V gene: TRBV7-2
CDR3 protein: ASSLYEGAGYGYT

D gene: .
V gene: TRBV18
CDR3 protein: ASSPEARIFRNTIY

D gene: .
V gene: TRBV2
CDR3 protein: ASSELEAGNNEQY

D gene: TRBD1
V gene: TRBV5-6
CDR3 protein: ASSFGQGTYEQY

D gene: .
V gene: TRBV5-1
CDR3 protein: ASSLTGPGNTIY

D gene: TRBD1
V gene: TRBV11-2
CDR3 protein: ASSFEIRDRAF

D gene: .
V gene: TRBV20-1
CDR3 protein: SASDRGSYNEQF

D gene: TRBD1
V gene: TRBV14
CDR3 protein: ASSQWDRGTEAF

D gene: .
V gene: TRBV11-2
CDR3 protein: ASSLGWGVGNTIY

D gene: .
V gene: TRBV7-9
CDR3 protein: ASSLLLETPDGELF